This T cell receptor (beta chain) stems from a study of technical replicates of blood from several donors. The CDR3 spans 13 residues. CDR1 is SGHAT, CDR2 FQNNGV, per germline. The ends were cut back, 6 bases at V and 8 bases at J, with 13 bases in the middle. Using immunoSEQ multiplex PCR, the repertoire was profiled, and TCRdb retains in-frame clones only, with some absent. The table shows around 65,000 clones, with roughly 88% occurring only once. The receptor was isolated from a human donor in good health. Some clones in this sample may be carry-over from other donors' samples. Sequencing was done on a sample of PBMCs. V is TRBV11-2 and J is TRBJ1-4, with D unclear. The CDR3: CASRTGRREKLFF. The CDR3 coding sequence is TGTGCCAGCAGAACGGGCAGGAGGGAAAAACTGTTTTTT.